The next 23 T cell receptor beta chains were all read from a single sample in a study of Graves' ophthalmopathy and Graves' hyperthyroidism (dated by TCRdb to the late 2010s). Sequencing was performed on an Illumina HiSeq 2000. For repertoire sequencing, TCR beta CDR3 regions were amplified from RNA transcripts. The first round was an RT-PCR using HTBI primers with the Qiagen OneStep RT-PCR kit, and this first round was followed by a second-round multiplex PCR, then size selection and purification. TCRdb trimmed the raw reads at Q25, called clones with MiXCR and kept productive beta chains. Entries are consolidated by CDR3 protein sequence, retaining the most common genes and DNA. The sample table contains over a million distinct CDR3 sequences; only one count was recorded for less than 45% of them. Around 10% of the sample goes to the ten largest clones. The sample comprised peripheral blood or thyroid tissue (not recorded which). The receptors come from an adult man with Graves' hyperthyroidism.

The rearrangement joins TRBV11-2 to TRBJ2-3; no firm D call. The CDR3 spans 16 residues. CDR1 is SGHAT and CDR2 is FQNNGV in the germline V gene. Trimming left V 2 bases short and J 0 bases short, with 12 bases between. The CDR3 region is CASSLRATGSTDTQYF. In DNA form, the CDR3 reads TGTGCCAGCAGCTTAAGGGCCACTGGAAGCACAGATACGCAGTATTTT.

Points on this clonotype: Possible read error: a much larger clone is one base away. The V and J genes are TRBV11-1 and TRBJ2-7, with D perhaps being TRBD1 or TRBD2 (5 bases each). V was trimmed by 9 bases and J by 0 bases, leaving 18 bases between them. The CDR3 consists of 15 residues. CDR1 SGHAT and CDR2 FQDESV come from the germline V gene (reference sequence). The CDR3 here is CARSHHPGSSYEQYF. The CDR3 DNA reads as TGTGCCAGAAGCCATCATCCAGGGAGCTCCTACGAGCAGTACTTC.

A remark on this clonotype: Compared with germline, one end of the junction differs, possibly owing to a read error. The chain couples TRBV5-5 to TRBJ2-7; 10 bases line up with TRBD1. Germline lookup yields CDR1 SGHKS and CDR2 YYEKEE (reference sequence). The CDR3 is made up of 19 amino acids. The CDR3 loop is CASSSAGTGEINEVYEQYF. The CDR3 region has the DNA TGCGCCAGCAGCTCTGCCGGGACAGGGGAGATCAATGAGGTCTACGAGCAGTACTTC.

In its sample, this clonotype was seen many times. DNA of the CDR3: TGCAGTGCTAGAGATACGACAGGCCAAGAGACCCAGTACTTC. It yields the protein CSARDTTGQETQYF. V gene TRBV20-1 combines with J gene TRBJ2-5, with D perhaps TRBD1 (6 bases). This CDR3 is built from 14 residues. Germline loops: CDR1 DFQATT, CDR2 SNEGSKA (reference sequence). V lost 0 bases and J lost 1, with 9 bases in between.

This clonotype has more than one count but fewer than ten. This sequence joins TRBV5-6 and TRBJ2-7; D might be TRBD1 or TRBD2, each matching 5 bases. Germline values: CDR1 SGHDT, CDR2 YYEEEE. V was cut by 3 bases and J by 0 bases, with 13 bases left in between. There are 15 residues in the CDR3. The CDR3 loop is CASSSMRGYSYEQYF. CDR3 coding DNA: TGTGCCAGCAGCTCTATGAGGGGATACTCCTACGAGCAGTACTTC.

This clonotype was observed a few times. The genes are TRBV27 and TRBJ2-7; perhaps D is TRBD1 or TRBD2 (5 bases each). Germline assignment: CDR1 MNHEY and CDR2 SMNVEV (reference sequence). With 5 bases removed from V and 3 bases from J, the gap between germline ends came to 11 bases. This CDR3 spans 13 amino acids. The CDR3 DNA follows: TGTGCCAGCAGTCGGGTGGGGGACTACGAGCAGTACTTC. It yields the protein CASSRVGDYEQYF.

This clonotype was counted ten times or more. The chain recombines TRBV10-3 with TRBJ1-2; the match to TRBD1 covers 7 bases. V lost 8 bases, J lost 2 bases, and 11 bases stayed unmatched. The V gene's germline CDR1 is ENHRY and CDR2 SYGVKD. CDR3 length: 15 residues. The CDR3 spells CAIGDRARANYGYTF. CDR3 DNA: TGTGCCATCGGAGACAGGGCTAGGGCCAACTATGGCTACACCTTC.

In its sample, this clonotype was seen many times. J is TRBJ1-3 and V is TRBV5-1; TRBD1 is a possible D gene (6 bases). CDR1 and CDR2 from the germline V gene are SGHRS and YFSETQ. The CDR3 extends over 14 amino acids. V was clipped by 1 base and J by 2 bases, with 7 bases between them. CDR3: CASSLSGAGNTIYF. CDR3 nucleotide sequence: TGCGCCAGCAGCTTGTCAGGGGCTGGAAACACCATATATTTT.

This clonotype was recorded at least ten times. The chain employs TRBV20-1 and TRBJ1-4; 7 positions match TRBD1. The V segment lost 3 bases and the J segment 5 bases; nucleotides outside the gene matches: 6. Germline V gene lookup returns CDR1 DFQATT and CDR2 SNEGSKA (reference sequence). CDR3 length: 14 amino acids. CDR3 DNA: TGCAGTGCTAGCGGGACAGTTCCGAATGAAAAACTGTTTTTT. Translation: CSASGTVPNEKLFF.

This rearrangement joins TRBV2 to TRBJ2-7; D remains unclear. Per germline, CDR1 SNHLY and CDR2 FYNNEI. The CDR3 length is 13 residues. Trimming removed 10 bases from V and 0 bases from J, with 13 bases in between. The DNA for the CDR3 is TGTGCCAACTCTGACGGAAACTCCTACGAGCAGTACTTC. Its protein is CANSDGNSYEQYF.

The sample holds a few counts of this clonotype. The chain carries TRBV6-5 and TRBJ1-3; D is possibly TRBD1 (6 bases). Trimming removed 5 bases at V and 8 bases at J, with 13 bases between. CDR1 is MNHEY and CDR2 is SVGAGI in the germline V gene. CDR3 length: 13 amino acids. CDR3 loop: CASSEFRGDTIYF. DNA of the CDR3: TGTGCCAGCAGTGAATTCAGGGGAGACACCATATATTTT.

This clonotype was recorded at least ten times. CDR3 amino acids: CASSSGQGSAGYTF. In DNA, the CDR3 is TGTGCCAGCAGCTCAGGACAGGGATCTGCTGGCTACACCTTC. The chain links TRBV7-9 to TRBJ1-2, with 8 bases aligning to TRBD1. Germline CDR1 is SEHNR and CDR2 is FQNEAQ (reference sequence). The CDR3 is made up of 14 amino acids. Trimming took 4 bases from V and 7 from J; bases not matched to a gene: 8.

This chain connects TRBV10-3 to TRBJ1-2; D is undetermined. In germline, CDR1 is ENHRY, CDR2 SYGVKD. The ends were cut back, 7 bases at V and 8 bases at J, with 11 bases in the middle. There are 11 residues in the CDR3. In DNA form, the CDR3 reads TGTGCCATCAAGGAGTCTGGGGGCTACACCTTC. Translated: CAIKESGGYTF.

This clonotype has just a few counts. The V call is TRBV7-7, the J call TRBJ2-7, with unresolved D. CDR3 size: 14 residues. Trimming shortened V by 6 bases and J by 0 bases, and 12 bases separated the two germline ends. CDR1 and CDR2 (germline): SSHAT, FNYEAQ (reference sequence). The CDR3 DNA follows: TGTGCCAGCAGAACCTCGAAAGGCTCCTACGAGCAGTACTTC. Protein sequence: CASRTSKGSYEQYF.

This clonotype has a count of ten or more. V and J are TRBV10-3 and TRBJ1-1, with D possibly being TRBD1 (5 bases). Germline CDR1 reads ENHRY; CDR2 reads SYGVKD. This CDR3 has 15 residues. The V end was cut by 3 bases, the J end by 3 bases, with 14 bases between. The CDR3 loop reads CAISDTSGGHTEAFF. The CDR3, as DNA: TGTGCCATCAGTGACACCTCCGGGGGACACACTGAAGCTTTCTTT.

This clonotype has at least ten counts. The chain carries TRBV7-2 and TRBJ2-7; tentatively, D is TRBD1 or TRBD2 (6 bases each). Trimming took off 1 base at V and 5 bases at J, with 12 bases between the two ends. The CDR3 has 14 residues. Germline V CDR1 and CDR2: SGHTA, FQGNSA. The CDR3 DNA is TGTGCCAGCAGCTTAGGGGACTGGGACAACGAGCAGTACTTC. It is translated as CASSLGDWDNEQYF.

There are many counts of this clonotype. The rearrangement links TRBV20-1 to TRBJ2-7, with D maybe TRBD2 (5 bases). V gave up 1 base and J gave up 2 bases, with 15 bases separating them. The CDR3 consists of 15 residues. CDR1 and CDR2 (germline): DFQATT, SNEGSKA (reference sequence). CDR3 amino acids: CSARGGESEAYEQYF. As DNA, the CDR3 is TGCAGTGCTAGAGGGGGAGAGTCAGAGGCCTACGAGCAGTACTTC.

V gene TRBV4-2 combines with J gene TRBJ2-5; TRBD2 matches 14 bases. J gave up 2 bases and V 1 base, and 3 bases lay outside the gene matches. The CDR3 totals 17 residues. The germline CDR1 and CDR2 sequences are LGHNA and YNFKEQ. CDR3 region: CASSQGLAGGRQETQYF. CDR3 coding DNA: TGTGCCAGCAGCCAAGGACTAGCGGGAGGGCGACAAGAGACCCAGTACTTC.

This clonotype was detected a few times. The germline gene is not matched at one end of the junction; a read error may be the cause. The gene calls are TRBV7-9 and TRBJ2-7; unclear D gene. CDR1 SEHNR and CDR2 FQNEAQ come from the germline V gene (reference sequence). This CDR3 comprises 12 residues. The CDR3 DNA reads as TGTGCCAGCAGCTTAGGGGTCGATGGGCAGGCCTTC. It specifies CASSLGVDGQAF.

In this sample, this clonotype turned up many times. This rearrangement joins TRBV29-1 to TRBJ2-2; no reliable D call. The CDR3 has 12 amino acids. V shed 8 bases and J shed 0 bases, with 7 bases lying between them. The germline CDR1 and CDR2 sequences are SQVTM and ANQGSEA. CDR3 sequence: CSLMANTGELFF. CDR3 DNA: TGCAGCCTCATGGCGAACACCGGGGAGCTGTTTTTT.

The gene calls are TRBV10-2 and TRBJ1-1; 8 nucleotides align to TRBD1. J was trimmed by 0 bases and V by 8 bases; bases with no gene match: 5. The germline V gene has CDR1 WSHSY and CDR2 SAAADI. The CDR3 consists of 14 residues. The CDR3 loop is CASVGQGVNTEAFF. The CDR3, as DNA: TGCGCCAGCGTAGGACAGGGAGTGAACACTGAAGCTTTCTTT.

V usage is TRBV4-3 and J usage is TRBJ1-2; D remains ambiguous. V shed 1 base and J shed 4 bases, with 13 bases lying between them. The CDR3 covers 15 residues. Germline CDR1 reads LGHNA; CDR2 reads YSLEER. In nucleotides, the CDR3 is TGCGCCAGCAGCCAAGGGGGTGCGGCAGCCTATGGCTACACCTTC. Its protein product is CASSQGGAAAYGYTF.

The chain recombines TRBV12-3 or TRBV12-4 with TRBJ1-4; D remains ambiguous. Trimming removed 3 bases at V and 4 bases at J, with 9 bases between. The CDR3 sequence is 14 residues long. The CDR3 protein is CASSFPGINEKLFF. The CDR3 DNA sequence: TGTGCCAGCAGTTTCCCCGGGATTAATGAAAAACTGTTTTTT.